This entry is about one T cell receptor beta chain. This entry belongs to a study of blood T cell repertoires in COVID-19. Germline-derived CDR1 and CDR2 are MDHEN and SYDVKM. The CDR3 is made up of 12 amino acids. V lost 6 bases to trimming and J lost 8 bases, with 13 bases between them. Sequenced by immunoSEQ multiplex PCR; TCRdb stores in-frame clones only, minus some. The repertoire includes around 53,000 clones, around 84% of them detected once, and under 20% sits in the top ten. This chain joins TRBV28 and TRBJ1-2; no firm D call. The clonotype originates from a man between 65 and 79 years old with active COVID-19. Input material: peripheral blood. CDR3 residues: CASSGWSEGYTF. The DNA of the CDR3 is TGTGCCAGCAGCGGATGGTCGGAGGGCTACACCTTC.